The 13 T cell receptor beta chains in this list originate from one sample, sequenced in a study of blood T cell repertoires in COVID-19. Sequencing used immunoSEQ multiplex PCR; TCRdb keeps in-frame clones, though not all of them. The repertoire holds some 200,000 clones, with roughly 79% as singletons. Sample: peripheral blood. Receptors were obtained from a middle-aged woman with COVID-19, enrolled during active disease.

This clone was seen more than once but under ten times. The chain joins TRBV5-1 to TRBJ1-5; D unclear. V was clipped by 0 bases and J by 0 bases, with 7 bases between them. Germline V gene data show CDR1 as SGHRS and CDR2 as YFSETQ. This CDR3 has 15 amino acids. CDR3 sequence (DNA): TGCGCCAGCAGCTTGGACAGTTCTAGCAATCAGCCCCAGCATTTT. Its translation is CASSLDSSSNQPQHF.

V is TRBV7-2 and J is TRBJ2-2, with D maybe TRBD1 (6 bases). This CDR3 has 14 amino acids. Germline CDR1 reads SGHTA; CDR2 reads FQGNSA. Trimming removed 5 bases from V and 3 bases from J, with 10 bases in between. Here the CDR3 reads CASSPGHYTGELFF. DNA for the CDR3: TGTGCCAGCAGCCCGGGACATTACACCGGGGAGCTGTTTTTT.

This clone was found a few times. This chain uses TRBV19 with TRBJ2-1, with D maybe TRBD1 (6 bases). CDR3 length equals 13 residues. The germline CDR1 and CDR2 sequences are LNHDA and SQIVND (reference sequence). V lost 6 bases to trimming and J lost 4 bases, with 10 bases between them. CDR3 bases: TGTGCCAGTAGGAGGACAGAATACAATGAGCAGTTCTTC. Translated, it gives CASRRTEYNEQFF. Based on the CDR3 plus reference TRBV19 and TRBJ2-1, the full variable domain is DGGITQSPKYLFRKEGQNVTLSCEQNLNHDAMYWYRQDPGQGLRLIYYSQIVNDFQKGDIAEGYSVSREKKESFPLTVTSAQKNPTAFYLCASRRTEYNEQFFGPGTRLTVL.

The J gene is TRBJ1-5, the V gene TRBV15; D is unresolved. The germline V gene encodes CDR1 LNHNV and CDR2 YYDKDF (reference sequence). V was trimmed by 3 bases and J by 6 bases, leaving 15 bases between them. The CDR3 totals 15 residues. This CDR3 reads CATSRRQIGGQPQHF. The CDR3 coding sequence is TGTGCCACCAGCAGGCGGCAGATTGGCGGTCAGCCCCAGCATTTT.

The rearrangement links TRBV5-6 to TRBJ1-6; no clear D gene. The CDR3 is made up of 16 amino acids. Trimming removed 4 bases at V and 10 bases at J, with 21 bases between. Per germline, CDR1 SGHDT and CDR2 YYEEEE. This chain's CDR3 is CASSTGGAGRGSPLHF. CDR3 sequence (DNA): TGTGCCAGCAGCACCGGTGGTGCAGGCCGCGGGTCACCCCTCCACTTT.

This clone was observed once. J is TRBJ1-5 and V is TRBV19; D perhaps matches TRBD1 (6 bases). There are 12 residues in the CDR3. Germline CDR1 reads LNHDA; CDR2 reads SQIVND (reference sequence). V lost 10 bases and J 3 bases, leaving 10 bases between the germline ends. CDR3 sequence (DNA): TGTGCCACCCGGACAGTCAATCAGCCCCAGCATTTT. Its protein is CATRTVNQPQHF.

The J gene is TRBJ2-7, the V gene TRBV11-3; 8 positions match TRBD2. Germline lookup yields CDR1 SGHNT and CDR2 YENEEA. The CDR3 covers 14 residues. J gave up 5 bases and V 5 bases, and 8 bases lay outside the gene matches. CDR3 amino acids: CASSPAAGGDEQYF. CDR3 DNA: TGTGCCAGCAGCCCGGCTGCCGGGGGGGACGAGCAGTACTTC.

As to this clone: Within the sample, other DNA sequences also encode this same CDR3. V is TRBV30 and J is TRBJ1-1; D call uncertain. Per the germline V gene, CDR1 is GTSNPN and CDR2 is SVGIG (reference sequence). V shed 0 bases and J shed 0 bases, with 5 bases lying between them. The CDR3 extends over 13 amino acids. The CDR3 loop is CAWSVQVNTEAFF. CDR3 bases: TGTGCCTGGAGTGTTCAGGTGAACACTGAAGCTTTCTTT.

The CDR3 sequence: CASSKLGARDEQFF. Written as DNA, the CDR3 is TGTGCCAGCTCAAAGCTGGGGGCGCGGGATGAGCAGTTCTTC. The chain joins TRBV18 to TRBJ2-1, with a tentative D call TRBD1 (6 bases). V was pared by 5 bases and J by 8 bases, with 16 bases between. The CDR3 contains 14 residues. The V gene's germline CDR1 is KGHSH and CDR2 LQKENI.

V is TRBV30 and J is TRBJ2-5; D is undetermined. The V gene lost 2 bases and the J gene lost 7 bases, with 8 bases spanning the gap. In germline, CDR1 is GTSNPN, CDR2 SVGIG (reference sequence). The length of the CDR3 is 11 residues. The CDR3 DNA is TGTGCCTGGAGTACCCTTAGGACCCAGTACTTC. It translates to CAWSTLRTQYF.

The CDR3 DNA reads as TGTGCCAGCAGCCTCCCCGGAGCGGAGCAGTACGTC. It is translated as CASSLPGAEQYV. V gene TRBV7-9 combines with J gene TRBJ2-7, with unresolved D. V shed 5 bases and J shed 7 bases, with 12 bases lying between them. CDR1 is SEHNR and CDR2 is FQNEAQ in the germline V gene (reference sequence). This CDR3 contains 12 residues.

The chain couples TRBV5-5 to TRBJ1-2; D call uncertain. Germline values: CDR1 SGHKS, CDR2 YYEKEE (reference sequence). This CDR3 is 14 amino acids long. Trimming stripped 3 bases from V and 4 bases from J, with 13 bases between. The CDR3 bases are TGTGCCAGCAGCTCCTCCCCCAACTCCTATGGCTACACCTTC. This sequence encodes CASSSSPNSYGYTF.

CDR3 amino acids: CASSPWTGVSTGELFF. The CDR3, as DNA: TGTGCCAGCAGCCCTTGGACAGGAGTAAGCACCGGGGAGCTGTTTTTT. The chain recombines TRBV11-2 with TRBJ2-2, with 7 bases fitting TRBD1. With 5 bases clipped from V and 4 bases from J, the junction kept 10 bases outside the gene matches. Germline CDR1 SGHAT, CDR2 FQNNGV. The CDR3 has 16 residues.